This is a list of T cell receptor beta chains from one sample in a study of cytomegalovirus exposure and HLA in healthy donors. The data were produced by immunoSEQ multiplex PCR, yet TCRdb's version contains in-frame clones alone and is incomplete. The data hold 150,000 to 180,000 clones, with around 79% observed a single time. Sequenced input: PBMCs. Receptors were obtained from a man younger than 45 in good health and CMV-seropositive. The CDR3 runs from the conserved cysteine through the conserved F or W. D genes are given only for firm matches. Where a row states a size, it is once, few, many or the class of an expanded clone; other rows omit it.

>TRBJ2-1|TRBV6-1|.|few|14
CASSEGGVGDEQFF
TGTGCCAGCAGTGAAGGGGGGGTTGGGGATGAGCAGTTCTTC
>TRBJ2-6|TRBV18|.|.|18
CASSPPSQGYSGANVLTF
TGTGCCAGCTCACCACCGTCCCAGGGATACTCTGGGGCCAACGTCCTGACTTTC
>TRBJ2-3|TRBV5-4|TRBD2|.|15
CASSPESGGSNTQYF
TGTGCCAGCAGCCCCGAGAGCGGGGGGTCGAATACGCAGTATTTT
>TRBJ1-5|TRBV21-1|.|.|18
CASSKVRDRGISNQPQHF
TGTGCCAGCAGCAAAGTACGGGACAGGGGGATTAGCAATCAGCCCCAGCATTTT
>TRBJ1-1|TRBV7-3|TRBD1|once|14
CASSSTGSDTEAFF
TGTGCCAGCAGCTCGACAGGGAGCGACACTGAAGCTTTCTTT
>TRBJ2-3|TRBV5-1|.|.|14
CASSLRENTDTQYF
TGCGCCAGCAGCTTGCGGGAGAACACAGATACGCAGTATTTT
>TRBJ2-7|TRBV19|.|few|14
CASSIGGSSYEQYF
TGTGCCAGTAGTATCGGCGGAAGCTCCTACGAGCAGTACTTC
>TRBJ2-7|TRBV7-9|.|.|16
CASSPTLGADSYEQYF
TGTGCCAGCAGCCCCACGTTGGGGGCGGACTCCTACGAGCAGTACTTC
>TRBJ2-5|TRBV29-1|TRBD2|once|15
CSAAGLAGGGETQYF
TGCAGCGCCGCGGGACTAGCGGGAGGAGGGGAGACCCAGTACTTC
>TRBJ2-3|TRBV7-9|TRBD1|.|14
CASSWDRSTDTQYF
TGTGCCAGCAGCTGGGACAGGAGTACAGATACGCAGTATTTT
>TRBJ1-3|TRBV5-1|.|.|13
CASSLAGGNTIYF
TGCGCCAGCAGCTTGGCAGGGGGAAACACCATATATTTT
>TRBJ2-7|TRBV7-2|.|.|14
CASSLGNRAYEQYF
TGTGCCAGCAGCTTAGGTAACAGGGCCTACGAGCAGTACTTC
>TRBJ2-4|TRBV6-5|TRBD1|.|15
CASSPSLRGRNIQYF
TGTGCCAGCAGCCCATCCCTGAGGGGGCGGAACATTCAGTACTTC
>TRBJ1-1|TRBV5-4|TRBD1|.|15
CASSQWDRENTEAFF
TGTGCCAGCAGCCAATGGGACAGGGAGAACACTGAAGCTTTCTTT
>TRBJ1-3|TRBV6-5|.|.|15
CASSYSGAAGNTIYF
TGTGCCAGCAGTTACTCAGGAGCAGCTGGAAACACCATATATTTT
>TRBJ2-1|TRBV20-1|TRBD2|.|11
CSARSGHEQFF
TGCAGTGCTCGTAGCGGGCATGAGCAGTTCTTC
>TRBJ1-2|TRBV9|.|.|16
CASSRPSGAANYGYTF
TGTGCCAGCAGCAGACCTTCAGGGGCTGCTAACTATGGCTACACCTTC
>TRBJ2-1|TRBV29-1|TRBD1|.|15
CSVEKGQGSYNEQFF
TGCAGCGTTGAAAAGGGACAGGGTTCCTACAATGAGCAGTTCTTC
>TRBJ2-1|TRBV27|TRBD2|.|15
CASSLSGGAYNEQFF
TGTGCCAGCAGTTTATCTGGGGGGGCCTACAATGAGCAGTTCTTC
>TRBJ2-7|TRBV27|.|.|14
CASSPQGSSYEQYF
TGTGCCAGCAGTCCCCAGGGATCCTCCTACGAGCAGTACTTC
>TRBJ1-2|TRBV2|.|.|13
CASSESGNYGYTF
TGTGCCAGCAGTGAATCAGGGAACTATGGCTACACCTTC
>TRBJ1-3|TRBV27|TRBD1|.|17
CASSGTGTGRSGNTIYF
TGTGCCAGCAGTGGAACCGGGACAGGGAGGTCTGGAAACACCATATATTTT